This T cell receptor beta chain was recorded in a study of CD8 T cells in ankylosing spondylitis. Quantitative barcoded 5'-RACE was used to prepare TCR beta libraries. Each CDR3 protein is one row after TCRdb ran MiXCR on the 5' RACE reads. Here the sample spans about 220,000 distinct CDR3 sequences, roughly 18% being singletons. Concerning this clonotype itself: Its antigen is still unknown.

V was pared by 4 bases and J by 5 bases, with 12 bases between. The CDR3 has 14 amino acids. Study-level findings and limits: A subset of motif variants has previously been described in the synovial fluid and blood of reactive arthritis. A TCR beta motif of roughly eight highly homologous variants seemed to mark ankylosing spondylitis blood. Significant enrichment of disease-linked clones was reportedly seen in matched ankylosing spondylitis synovial fluid.

Sequencing was carried out using blood, either unsorted or a sorted T cell fraction (not recorded which). The chain carries TRBV12-3 or TRBV12-4 and TRBJ1-5; D might be TRBD1 (5 bases). The TCR sequence derives from a male donor with ankylosing spondylitis. The CDR3, as DNA: TGTGCCAGCAGTTATCCAGACAGATATCAGCCCCAGCATTTT. It codes for CASSYPDRYQPQHF.